The 19 T cell receptor beta chains below come from one sample, sequenced in a study of shared clonotypes between healthy human individuals. Some clones are missing from TCRdb's copy, which holds only in-frame ones; the method was immunoSEQ multiplex PCR. Among hundreds of thousands of clones listed, around 96% were seen once. Naive CD8 cells were CD45RO-negative, positively selected for CCR7, excluding terminally differentiated effector memory CD45RA+ cells. Sequencing input: naive CD8+ T cells sorted from blood. The source of these receptors is a woman in her thirties in good health.

The V call is TRBV11-2, the J call TRBJ2-5, with 8 bases identical to TRBD1. The end of the DNA fits TRBJ2-7 better, so the J call may be wrong. CDR3 length equals 18 residues. From germline, CDR1 is SGHAT and CDR2 FQNNGV. DNA of the CDR3: TGTGCCAGCAGACTCGCCCCGAACAGGGGGTCAGACGAGTACGAGCAGTACTTC. Translating gives CASRLAPNRGSDEYEQYF.

The CDR3 sequence: CASSPSSGSYNEQFF. CDR3 in DNA: TGTGCCAGCAGCCCCTCGTCGGGATCCTACAATGAGCAGTTCTTC. The chain recombines TRBV4-2 with TRBJ2-1; the D gene is possibly TRBD2 (5 bases). CDR1 and CDR2 from the germline V gene are LGHNA and YNFKEQ. The V gene lost 4 bases and the J gene lost 1 base, with 11 bases spanning the gap. CDR3 length equals 15 residues.

The CDR3 DNA sequence: TGTGCCAGTAGTGACCGGGGCCCGGGGGAGCTGTTTTTT. This translates into CASSDRGPGELFF. The chain is built from TRBV19 and TRBJ2-2; the D call may be TRBD1 or TRBD2 (5 bases each). The CDR3 spans 13 residues. V lost 5 bases to trimming and J lost 8 bases, with 12 bases between them. Germline CDR1 and CDR2: LNHDA and SQIVND (reference sequence).

V is TRBV7-7 and J is TRBJ2-1, with TRBD2 matching 10 bases. The trim removed 5 bases at V and 3 bases at J, leaving 7 bases unmatched. The germline CDR1 and CDR2 sequences are SSHAT and FNYEAQ (reference sequence). The CDR3 runs to 16 residues. CDR3 protein: CASSPTLAGVYNEQFF. CDR3 nucleotides: TGTGCCAGCAGCCCAACCCTAGCGGGAGTCTACAATGAGCAGTTCTTC.

The chain employs TRBV27 and TRBJ2-1; 7 nucleotides match TRBD1. The CDR3 totals 16 residues. Unmatched junction bases numbered 7, after V lost 3 bases and J lost 2 bases. From germline, CDR1 is MNHEY and CDR2 SMNVEV (reference sequence). CDR3 residues: CASSLKWQGAYNEQFF. In DNA, the CDR3 is TGTGCCAGCAGTTTGAAGTGGCAGGGGGCCTACAATGAGCAGTTCTTC.

The chain links TRBV7-2 to TRBJ2-5; 9 positions agree with TRBD2. CDR1 and CDR2 from the germline V gene are SGHTA and FQGNSA. The length of the CDR3 is 15 residues. V was clipped by 4 bases and J by 3 bases; unmatched bases: 6. CDR3 in amino acids: CASSSISGGEETQYF. In DNA, the CDR3 is TGTGCCAGCAGCTCAATTAGCGGGGGAGAAGAGACCCAGTACTTC.

Regarding this clone: The sample has other DNA sequences that encode this CDR3 too. The genes are TRBV5-1 and TRBJ2-7, with D unresolved. Trimming took 0 bases from V and 1 from J, leaving 5 bases between them. Germline assignment: CDR1 SGHRS and CDR2 YFSETQ. This CDR3 is built from 13 residues. The CDR3 DNA sequence: TGCGCCAGCAGCTTGGACCCGTCCTACGAGCAGTACTTC. Encoded protein: CASSLDPSYEQYF.

The chain joins TRBV4-1 to TRBJ1-5; possibly TRBD1 for D (6 bases). Germline CDR1 reads MGHRA; CDR2 reads YSYEKL. Trimming pared 0 bases from V and 9 bases from J, leaving 12 bases between. This CDR3 is built from 14 residues. CDR3 bases: TGCGCCAGCAGCCAAGAGGTCAGGGGTTGGCCCCAGCATTTT. This encodes CASSQEVRGWPQHF.

The chain uses TRBV19 and TRBJ1-2, with a possible D match to TRBD1 (6 bases). CDR1 and CDR2 (germline): LNHDA, SQIVND (reference sequence). V was trimmed by 0 bases and J by 8 bases, leaving 13 bases between them. This CDR3 is built from 14 residues. CDR3 DNA: TGTGCCAGTAGTATAGACGACAGGACAAGAGGCTACACCTTC. This codes for CASSIDDRTRGYTF.

V gene TRBV2 combines with J gene TRBJ2-5, with D tentatively TRBD1 or TRBD2 (5 bases each). The CDR3 totals 13 residues. CDR1 is SNHLY and CDR2 is FYNNEI in the germline V gene. The V end lost 6 bases, the J end lost 2 bases, and 10 bases lay between the germline ends. The CDR3 DNA reads as TGTGCCAGCAGGGAGGACACGCAAGAGACCCAGTACTTC. Its protein product is CASREDTQETQYF.

The chain's CDR3 is CASSLAGKDYEQYF. As DNA, the CDR3 is TGTGCCAGCAGTTTAGCGGGCAAAGACTACGAGCAGTACTTC. This chain connects TRBV27 to TRBJ2-7, with D perhaps matching TRBD2 (5 bases). Trimming removed 2 bases at V and 3 bases at J, with 11 bases between. Germline V gene sequence: CDR1 MNHEY, CDR2 SMNVEV (reference sequence). CDR3 length: 14 amino acids.

The chain links TRBV27 to TRBJ2-7; TRBD1 might be the D (7 bases). V shed 5 bases and J shed 3 bases, with 11 bases lying between them. Germline-derived CDR1 and CDR2 are MNHEY and SMNVEV (reference sequence). This CDR3 contains 13 residues. CDR3 DNA sequence: TGTGCCAGCAGTCGCAGGGGGGACTACGAGCAGTACTTC. Translated: CASSRRGDYEQYF.

Worth noting for this clone: The same CDR3 arises from other DNA sequences in this sample as well. V usage is TRBV7-9 and J usage is TRBJ1-1; no clear D gene. CDR1 and CDR2 from the germline V gene are SEHNR and FQNEAQ (reference sequence). CDR3 length equals 12 residues. With 5 bases removed from V and 6 bases from J, the gap between germline ends came to 10 bases. As DNA, the CDR3 is TGTGCCAGCAGCCCCAGCGGGGCTGAAGCTTTCTTT. Translated: CASSPSGAEAFF.

The V and J genes are TRBV9 and TRBJ2-7, with a weak D call TRBD1 (6 bases). The CDR3 has 17 amino acids. Looked up from germline, CDR1 is SGDLS and CDR2 is YYNGEE. Trimming cost V 0 bases and J 0 bases, with 16 bases left between them. The CDR3 protein is CASSVGPQGLFSYEQYF. CDR3 sequence (DNA): TGTGCCAGCAGCGTAGGTCCCCAGGGGCTCTTCTCCTACGAGCAGTACTTC. Full variable domain (outside the CDR3, taken from reference TRBV9 and TRBJ2-7): DSGVTQTPKHLITATGQRVTLRCSPRSGDLSVYWYQQSLDQGLQFLIQYYNGEERAKGNILERFSAQQFPDLHSELNLSSLELGDSALYFCASSVGPQGLFSYEQYFGPGTRLTVT.

The chain has TRBV4-1 and TRBJ2-1; possibly TRBD2 for D (6 bases). In germline, CDR1 is MGHRA, CDR2 YSYEKL. The CDR3 loop spans 12 amino acids. V lost 1 base and J 8 bases, leaving 6 bases between the germline ends. The CDR3 DNA reads as TGCGCCAGCAGCCAAGCGGGAGATGAGCAGTTCTTC. Translating it yields CASSQAGDEQFF.

The chain uses TRBV4-2 and TRBJ2-5; TRBD2 agrees at 10 bases. CDR1 is LGHNA, CDR2 YNFKEQ, per germline. The CDR3 consists of 17 residues. V dropped 0 bases and J dropped 2; count of bases not matched to a gene: 6. CDR3 in DNA: TGTGCCAGCAGCCAAGAGCCAGCGGGAGGGCCGCAAGAGACCCAGTACTTC. It translates to CASSQEPAGGPQETQYF.

The J gene is TRBJ2-7, the V gene TRBV28, with 7 bases identical to TRBD1. Germline V lookup: CDR1 MDHEN, CDR2 SYDVKM. CDR3 length equals 15 residues. Trimming took 3 bases from V and 2 from J; bases not matched to a gene: 7. For the CDR3, the DNA is TGTGCCAGCAGTTTCCCTCCGGACAGGCCCTACGAGCAGTACTTC. Protein: CASSFPPDRPYEQYF.

This clone has just one count. The V and J genes are TRBV28 and TRBJ2-7; 7 nucleotides agree with TRBD2. The CDR3 is 13 residues long. Germline assignment: CDR1 MDHEN and CDR2 SYDVKM. V dropped 4 bases and J dropped 7; count of bases not matched to a gene: 7. The CDR3 region has the DNA TGTGCCAGCAGTTACACCCGGGGAGGGGAGCAGTACTTC. It codes for CASSYTRGGEQYF.

The chain uses TRBV9 and TRBJ1-2; TRBD1 matches at 10 bases. This CDR3 has 17 residues. V lost 0 bases to trimming and J lost 2 bases; unmatched junction nucleotides: 7. CDR1 SGDLS and CDR2 YYNGEE come from the germline V gene. CDR3 DNA sequence: TGTGCCAGCAGCGTAGATAGAGGGGGACAGGGGAACTATGGCTACACCTTC. It yields the protein CASSVDRGGQGNYGYTF.